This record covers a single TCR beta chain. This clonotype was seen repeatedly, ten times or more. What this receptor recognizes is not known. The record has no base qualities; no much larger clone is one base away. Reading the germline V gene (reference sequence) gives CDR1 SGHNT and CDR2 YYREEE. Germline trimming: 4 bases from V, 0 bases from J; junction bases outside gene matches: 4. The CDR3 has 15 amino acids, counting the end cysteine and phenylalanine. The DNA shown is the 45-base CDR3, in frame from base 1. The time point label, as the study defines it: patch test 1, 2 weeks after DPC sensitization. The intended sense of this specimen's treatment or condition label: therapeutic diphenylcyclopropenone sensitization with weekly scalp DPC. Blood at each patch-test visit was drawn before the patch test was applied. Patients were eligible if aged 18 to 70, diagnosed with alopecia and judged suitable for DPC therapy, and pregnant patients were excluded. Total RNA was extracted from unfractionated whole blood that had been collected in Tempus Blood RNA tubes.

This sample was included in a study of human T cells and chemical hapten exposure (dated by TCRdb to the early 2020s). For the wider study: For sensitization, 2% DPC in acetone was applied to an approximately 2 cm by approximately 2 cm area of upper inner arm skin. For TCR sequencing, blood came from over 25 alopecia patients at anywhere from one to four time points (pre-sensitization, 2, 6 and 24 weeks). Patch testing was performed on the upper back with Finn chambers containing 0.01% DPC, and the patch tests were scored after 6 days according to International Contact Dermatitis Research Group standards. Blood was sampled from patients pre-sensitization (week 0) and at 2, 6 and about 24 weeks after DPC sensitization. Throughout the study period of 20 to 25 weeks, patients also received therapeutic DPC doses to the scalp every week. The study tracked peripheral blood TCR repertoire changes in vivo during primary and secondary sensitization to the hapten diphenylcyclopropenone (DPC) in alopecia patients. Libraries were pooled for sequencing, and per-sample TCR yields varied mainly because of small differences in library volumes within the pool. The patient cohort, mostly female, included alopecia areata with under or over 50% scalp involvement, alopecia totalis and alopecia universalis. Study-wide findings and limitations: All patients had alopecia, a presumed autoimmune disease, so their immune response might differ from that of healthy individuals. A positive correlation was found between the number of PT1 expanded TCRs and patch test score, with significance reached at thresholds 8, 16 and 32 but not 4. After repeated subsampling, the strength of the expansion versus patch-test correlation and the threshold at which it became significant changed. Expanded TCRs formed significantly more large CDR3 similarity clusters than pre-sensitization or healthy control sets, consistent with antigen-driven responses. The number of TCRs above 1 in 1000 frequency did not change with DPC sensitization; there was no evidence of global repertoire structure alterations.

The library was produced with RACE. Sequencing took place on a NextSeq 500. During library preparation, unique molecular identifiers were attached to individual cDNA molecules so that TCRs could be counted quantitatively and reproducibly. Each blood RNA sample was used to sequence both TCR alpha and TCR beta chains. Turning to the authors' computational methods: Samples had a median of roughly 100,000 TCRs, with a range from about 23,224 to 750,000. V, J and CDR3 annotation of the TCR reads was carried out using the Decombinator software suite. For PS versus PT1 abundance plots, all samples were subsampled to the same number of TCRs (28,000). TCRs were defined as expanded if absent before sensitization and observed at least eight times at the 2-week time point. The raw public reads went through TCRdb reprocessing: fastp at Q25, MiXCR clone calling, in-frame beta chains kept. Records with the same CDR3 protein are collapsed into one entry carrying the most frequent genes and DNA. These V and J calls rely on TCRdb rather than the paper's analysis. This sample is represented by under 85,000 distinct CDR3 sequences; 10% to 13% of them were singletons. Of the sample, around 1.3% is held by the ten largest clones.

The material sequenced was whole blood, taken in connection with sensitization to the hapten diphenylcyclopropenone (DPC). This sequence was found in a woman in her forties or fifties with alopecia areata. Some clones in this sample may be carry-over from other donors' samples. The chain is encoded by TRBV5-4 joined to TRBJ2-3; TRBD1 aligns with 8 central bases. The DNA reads TGTGCCAGCAGCGCGGGACAGGCGAGCACAGATACGCAGTATTTT. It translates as CASSAGQASTDTQYF.